These T cell receptor beta chains were read from a single sample in a study of CD8+ T cells in alopecia areata. Clones were read by immunoSEQ multiplex PCR, and TCRdb kept only the in-frame ones, dropping some. The sample includes about 190,000 clones, 50% to 60% of them seen just once. The material sequenced was CD4+ T cells sorted from blood, taken at week 4, from a patient treated with tofacitinib. Receptors originate from a human donor with alopecia areata. Both conserved end residues are trimmed from each CDR3.

>TRBV27|TRBJ2-1
ASSLFSRLEQF
>TRBV9|TRBJ2-2
ASSVEDTGELF
>TRBV30|TRBJ2-1
AWSLAVSYNEQF
>TRBV30|TRBJ2-3
AWRGFTDTQY
>TRBV29-1|TRBJ1-2
SVAEGRYGYT
>TRBV7-9|TRBJ1-4
ASSFNEKLF
>TRBV5-1|TRBJ2-5
ASSLDKLWETQY
>TRBV29-1|TRBJ2-1
SVLAGGPHNEQF
>TRBV5-4|TRBJ1-3
ASSLGLKNTIY
>TRBV9|TRBJ2-1
ASSVVGAEQF
>TRBV2|TRBJ2-2
ASSGAGRNTGELF
>TRBV4-2|TRBJ2-3
ASSFERASGRMRTDTQY
>TRBV28|TRBJ1-4
ASGDRNEKLF
>TRBV30|TRBJ2-5
AWRVTGGRETQY
>TRBV5-6|TRBJ2-1
ASSFGTGGNEQF
>TRBV27|TRBJ1-1
ASSKGGDTEAF
>TRBV25-1|TRBJ2-1
ASRRFKGLAVGPREQF
>TRBV4-1|TRBJ1-1
ASSQGSLNSPEAF